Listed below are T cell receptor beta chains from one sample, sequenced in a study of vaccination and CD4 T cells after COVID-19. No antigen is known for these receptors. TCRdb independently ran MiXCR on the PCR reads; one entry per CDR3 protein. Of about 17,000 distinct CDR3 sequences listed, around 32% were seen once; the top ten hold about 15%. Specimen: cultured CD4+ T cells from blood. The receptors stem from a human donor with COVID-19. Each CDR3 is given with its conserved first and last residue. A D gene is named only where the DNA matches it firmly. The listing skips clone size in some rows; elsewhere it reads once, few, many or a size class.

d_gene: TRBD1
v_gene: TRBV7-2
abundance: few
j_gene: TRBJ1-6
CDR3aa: CASSSAGGSPLHF
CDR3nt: TGTGCCAGCAGCTCGGCAGGGGGTTCACCCCTCCACTTT

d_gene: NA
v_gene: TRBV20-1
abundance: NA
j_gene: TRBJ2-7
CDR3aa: CSATPRDIQSSYEQYF
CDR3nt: TGCAGTGCTACTCCCCGGGACATCCAAAGCTCCTACGAGCAGTACTTC

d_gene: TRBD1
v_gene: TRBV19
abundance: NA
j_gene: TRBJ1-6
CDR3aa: CASQTGFRNSPLHF
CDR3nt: TGTGCCAGCCAGACAGGGTTTCGTAATTCACCCCTCCACTTT

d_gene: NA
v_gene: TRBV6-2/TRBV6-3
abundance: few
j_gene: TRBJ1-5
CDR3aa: CASSYPHSDTGLSNQPQHF
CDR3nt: TGTGCCAGCAGTTACCCGCATTCGGACACCGGCCTGAGCAATCAGCCCCAGCATTTT

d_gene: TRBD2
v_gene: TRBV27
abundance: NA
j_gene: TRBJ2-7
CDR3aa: CASSSGLAGTVYEQYF
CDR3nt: TGTGCCAGCAGTTCGGGACTAGCGGGGACAGTCTACGAGCAGTACTTC

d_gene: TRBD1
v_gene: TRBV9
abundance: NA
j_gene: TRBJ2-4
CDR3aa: CASSDRTGGSDSGKNIQYF
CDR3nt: TGTGCCAGCAGCGATCGGACAGGGGGCTCGGACTCCGGCAAAAACATTCAGTACTTC

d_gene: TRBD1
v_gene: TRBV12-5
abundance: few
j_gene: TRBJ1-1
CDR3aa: CASGSLQGATMNTEAFF
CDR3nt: TGTGCTAGTGGTTCGTTACAGGGGGCGACCATGAACACTGAAGCTTTCTTT

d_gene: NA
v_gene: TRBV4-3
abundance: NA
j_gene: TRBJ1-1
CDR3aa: CASSQDSTGTRDTEAFF
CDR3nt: TGCGCCAGCAGCCAAGATTCGACAGGCACTCGGGACACTGAAGCTTTCTTT

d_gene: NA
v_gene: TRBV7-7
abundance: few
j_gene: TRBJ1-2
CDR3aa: CASSLDGVLANYGYTF
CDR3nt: TGTGCTAGCAGCTTAGACGGAGTTCTTGCTAACTATGGCTACACCTTC

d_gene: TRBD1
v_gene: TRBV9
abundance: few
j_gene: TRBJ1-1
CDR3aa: CASSVVDRGSGTEAFF
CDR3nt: TGTGCCAGCAGCGTAGTTGACAGGGGGTCCGGCACTGAAGCTTTCTTT

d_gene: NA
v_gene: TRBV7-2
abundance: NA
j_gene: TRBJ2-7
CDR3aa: CASSWTRGSYEQYF
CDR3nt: TGTGCCAGCAGCTGGACACGGGGTTCCTACGAGCAGTACTTC

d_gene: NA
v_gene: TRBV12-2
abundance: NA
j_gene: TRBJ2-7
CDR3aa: CASRLAQGSYEQYF
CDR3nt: TGTGCAAGTCGCTTAGCACAGGGCTCCTACGAGCAGTACTTC

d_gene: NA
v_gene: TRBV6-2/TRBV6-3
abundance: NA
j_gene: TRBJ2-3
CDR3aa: CASSYQQGTAGALTDTQYF
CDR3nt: TGTGCCAGCAGTTACCAACAGGGGACCGCGGGGGCCCTCACAGATACGCAGTATTTT

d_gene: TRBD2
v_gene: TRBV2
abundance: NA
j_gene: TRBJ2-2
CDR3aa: CASSEPGLAGGGELFF
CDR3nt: TGTGCCAGCAGTGAACCCGGACTAGCGGGGGGCGGGGAGCTGTTTTTT

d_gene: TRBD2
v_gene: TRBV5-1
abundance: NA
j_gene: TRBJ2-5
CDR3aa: CASSNRGEYQETQYF
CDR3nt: TGCGCCAGTTCAAACCGGGGGGAGTATCAAGAGACCCAGTACTTC

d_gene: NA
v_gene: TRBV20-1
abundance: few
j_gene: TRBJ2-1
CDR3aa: CSATRGNEQFF
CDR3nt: TGCAGTGCAACTAGGGGCAATGAGCAGTTCTTC

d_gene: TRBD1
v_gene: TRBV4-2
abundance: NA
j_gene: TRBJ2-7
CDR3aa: CASSQVDRYDEQYF
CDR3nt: TGTGCCAGCAGCCAAGTGGACAGGTATGACGAGCAGTACTTC

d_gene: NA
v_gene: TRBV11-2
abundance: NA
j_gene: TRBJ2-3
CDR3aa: CASSSGTVSTDTQYF
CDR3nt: TGTGCCAGCAGCTCTGGGACCGTCAGCACAGATACGCAGTATTTT

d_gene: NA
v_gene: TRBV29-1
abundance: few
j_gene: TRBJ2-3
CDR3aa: CSVGTSTDTQYF
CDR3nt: TGCAGCGTTGGTACTAGCACAGATACGCAGTATTTT

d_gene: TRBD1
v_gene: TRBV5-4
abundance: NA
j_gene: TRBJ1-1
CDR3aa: CASRRDRNGGYTEAFF
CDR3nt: TGTGCCAGCAGGAGGGACAGAAACGGAGGTTACACTGAAGCTTTCTTT

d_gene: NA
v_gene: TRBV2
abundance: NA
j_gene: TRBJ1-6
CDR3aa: CASSEPRVHSPLHF
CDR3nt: TGTGCCAGCAGTGAACCCAGGGTGCATTCACCCCTCCACTTT

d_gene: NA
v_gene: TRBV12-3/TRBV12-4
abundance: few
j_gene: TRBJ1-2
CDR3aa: CASSWGRRFGYGYTF
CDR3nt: TGTGCCAGCAGTTGGGGACGGCGATTTGGCTATGGCTACACCTTC

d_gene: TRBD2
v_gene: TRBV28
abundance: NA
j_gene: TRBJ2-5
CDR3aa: CASMTRSGGAPETQYF
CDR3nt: TGTGCCAGCATGACCAGAAGCGGGGGGGCCCCAGAGACCCAGTACTTC

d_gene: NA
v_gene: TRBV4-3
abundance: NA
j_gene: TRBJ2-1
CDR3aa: CASSLTRDGQNEQFF
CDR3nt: TGCGCCAGCAGCCTTACCCGGGACGGCCAAAATGAGCAGTTCTTC

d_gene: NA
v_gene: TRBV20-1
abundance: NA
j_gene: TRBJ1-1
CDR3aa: CSARNLGPGRTEAFF
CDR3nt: TGCAGTGCTAGAAATCTGGGTCCGGGGAGAACTGAAGCTTTCTTT

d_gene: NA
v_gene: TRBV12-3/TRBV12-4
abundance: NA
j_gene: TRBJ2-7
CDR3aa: CASSLKSVYEQYF
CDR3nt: TGTGCCAGCAGTTTAAAGTCGGTCTACGAGCAGTACTTC

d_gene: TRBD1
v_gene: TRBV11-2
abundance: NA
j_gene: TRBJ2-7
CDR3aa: CASSLTGTSGYEQYF
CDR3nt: TGTGCCAGCAGCTTGACAGGGACCTCCGGATACGAGCAGTACTTC

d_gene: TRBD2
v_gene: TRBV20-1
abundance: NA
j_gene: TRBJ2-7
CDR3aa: CSARDPSSGGAFEQYF
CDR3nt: TGCAGTGCTAGAGACCCTTCTAGCGGGGGGGCCTTCGAGCAGTACTTC

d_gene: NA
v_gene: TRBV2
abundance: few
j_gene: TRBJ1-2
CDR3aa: CASQEGTGFGYTF
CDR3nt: TGTGCCAGCCAGGAGGGCACCGGGTTTGGCTACACCTTC

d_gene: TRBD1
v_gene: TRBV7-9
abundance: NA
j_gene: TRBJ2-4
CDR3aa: CASTEAGTVKNIQYF
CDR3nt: TGTGCCAGCACCGAGGCCGGGACAGTCAAAAACATTCAGTACTTC

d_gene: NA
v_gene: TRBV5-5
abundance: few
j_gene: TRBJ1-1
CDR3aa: CASSLDLANTEAFF
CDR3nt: TGTGCCAGCAGCTTGGATTTGGCTAACACTGAAGCTTTCTTT

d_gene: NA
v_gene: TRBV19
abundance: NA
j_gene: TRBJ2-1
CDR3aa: CASSDRRIDPQQFF
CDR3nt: TGTGCCAGTTCCGACAGGAGAATTGACCCGCAGCAGTTCTTC

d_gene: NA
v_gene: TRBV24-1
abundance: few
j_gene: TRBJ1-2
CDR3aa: CATSVGGGYTF
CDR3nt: TGTGCCACCAGTGTGGGGGGCGGTTACACCTTC

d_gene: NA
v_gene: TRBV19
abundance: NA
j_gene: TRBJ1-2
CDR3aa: CASSRQLYGYTF
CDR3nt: TGTGCCAGTAGCCGACAGCTCTATGGCTACACCTTC

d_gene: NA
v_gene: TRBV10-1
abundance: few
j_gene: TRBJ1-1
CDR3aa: CASSEFPTQGNTEAFF
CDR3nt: TGCGCCAGCAGTGAATTTCCAACCCAGGGGAACACTGAAGCTTTCTTT

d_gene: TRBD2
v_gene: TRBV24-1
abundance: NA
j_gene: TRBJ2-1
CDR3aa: CATSDRTGGQYNEQFF
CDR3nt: TGTGCCACCAGTGACCGAACGGGGGGGCAGTACAATGAGCAGTTCTTC

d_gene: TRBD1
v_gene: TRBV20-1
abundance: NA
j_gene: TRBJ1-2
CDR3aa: CSAHSGTGDIRGYTF
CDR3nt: TGCAGTGCCCACTCAGGGACAGGGGACATACGAGGCTACACCTTC

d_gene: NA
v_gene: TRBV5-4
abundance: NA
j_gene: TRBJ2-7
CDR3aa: CASSLGGAGPEQYF
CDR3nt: TGTGCCAGCAGCCTGGGGGGCGCCGGTCCCGAGCAGTACTTC

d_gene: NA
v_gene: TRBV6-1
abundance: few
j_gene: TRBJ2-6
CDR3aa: CASSELGSGANVLTF
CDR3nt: TGTGCCAGCAGCGAACTAGGCTCTGGGGCCAACGTCCTGACTTTC

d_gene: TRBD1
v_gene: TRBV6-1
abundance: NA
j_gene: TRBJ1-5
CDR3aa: CASSLRGTQPQHF
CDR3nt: TGTGCCAGCAGCCTCAGGGGGACACAGCCCCAGCATTTT

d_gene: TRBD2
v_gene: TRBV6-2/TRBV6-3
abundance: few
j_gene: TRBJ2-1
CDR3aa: CAGRVAGGPSNEQFF
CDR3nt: TGTGCCGGGCGGGTAGCGGGGGGGCCCTCCAATGAGCAGTTCTTC

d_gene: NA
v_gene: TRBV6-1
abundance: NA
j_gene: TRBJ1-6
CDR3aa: CASTGNNSPLHF
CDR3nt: TGTGCCAGCACCGGGAATAATTCACCCCTCCACTTT

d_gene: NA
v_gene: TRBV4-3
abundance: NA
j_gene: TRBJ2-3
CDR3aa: CASSQDAGTRVADTQYF
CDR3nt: TGCGCCAGCAGCCAAGACGCTGGGACTCGCGTCGCAGATACGCAGTATTTT

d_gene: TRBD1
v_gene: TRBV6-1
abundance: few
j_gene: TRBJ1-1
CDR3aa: CASSVDRVNTEAFF
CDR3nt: TGTGCCAGCAGTGTGGACAGGGTGAACACTGAAGCTTTCTTT

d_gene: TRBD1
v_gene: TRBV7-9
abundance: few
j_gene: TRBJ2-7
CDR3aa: CASSLGTGVVSEQYF
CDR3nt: TGTGCCAGCAGCTTGGGGACAGGGGTCGTGAGCGAGCAGTACTTC

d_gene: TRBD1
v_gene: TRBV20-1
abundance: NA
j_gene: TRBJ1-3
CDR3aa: CSATDDRVGNTIYF
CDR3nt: TGCAGTGCTACTGACGACAGGGTTGGAAACACCATATATTTT

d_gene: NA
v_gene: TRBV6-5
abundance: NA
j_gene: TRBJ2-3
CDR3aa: CASSSGVPSTDTQYF
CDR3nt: TGTGCCAGCAGTTCCGGGGTTCCTAGCACAGATACGCAGTATTTT

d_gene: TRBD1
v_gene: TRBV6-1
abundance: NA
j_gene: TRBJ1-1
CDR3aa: CASSRDRDYHHPISMNTEAFF
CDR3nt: TGTGCCAGCAGTCGAGACAGGGACTACCATCATCCCATTTCCATGAACACTGAAGCTTTCTTT

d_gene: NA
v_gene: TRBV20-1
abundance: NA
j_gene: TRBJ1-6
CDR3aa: CSARAGGVGPPLHF
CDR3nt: TGCAGTGCTAGAGCCGGTGGGGTTGGGCCACCCCTCCACTTT

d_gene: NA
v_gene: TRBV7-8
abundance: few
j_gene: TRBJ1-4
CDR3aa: CASSPRGEKLFF
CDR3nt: TGTGCCAGCAGCCCCCGCGGTGAAAAACTGTTTTTT

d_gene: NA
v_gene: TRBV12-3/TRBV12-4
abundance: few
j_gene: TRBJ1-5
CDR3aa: CASSLEGRVNQPQHF
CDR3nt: TGTGCCAGCAGTTTAGAAGGCAGGGTCAATCAGCCCCAGCATTTT

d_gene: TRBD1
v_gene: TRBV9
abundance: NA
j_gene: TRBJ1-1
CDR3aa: CASSVSQGTGNTEAFF
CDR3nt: TGTGCCAGCAGCGTTAGCCAAGGGACAGGGAACACTGAAGCTTTCTTT

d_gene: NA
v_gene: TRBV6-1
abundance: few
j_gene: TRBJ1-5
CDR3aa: CASNPTGNQPQHF
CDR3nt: TGTGCCAGCAATCCCACAGGGAATCAGCCCCAGCATTTT

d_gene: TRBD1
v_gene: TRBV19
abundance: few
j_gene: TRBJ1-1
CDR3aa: CASSVDRVTEAFF
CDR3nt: TGTGCCAGTAGTGTCGACAGGGTGACTGAAGCTTTCTTT

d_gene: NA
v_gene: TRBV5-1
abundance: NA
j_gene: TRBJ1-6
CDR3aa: CASSLEGTYNSPLHF
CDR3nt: TGCGCCAGCAGCTTGGAGGGAACATATAATTCACCCCTCCACTTT